These 17 T cell receptor beta chains were all obtained from the same sample, sequenced in a study of vaccination and CD4 T cells after COVID-19. MiXCR, run by TCRdb on the PCR reads, gives a single entry per CDR3 protein. The repertoire holds under 20,000 distinct CDR3 sequences, with around 68% as singletons. Source: CD4+ T cells from blood, taken before SARS-CoV-2 vaccination. The receptors here all came from a human donor who had recovered from COVID-19.

The chain uses TRBV7-2 and TRBJ1-1; D is perhaps TRBD1 (5 bases). The CDR3 length is 13 residues. Germline assignment: CDR1 SGHTA and CDR2 FQGNSA. The V end lost 5 bases, the J end lost 2 bases, and 9 bases lay between the germline ends. The CDR3 loop reads CASSMGTNTEAFF. The CDR3 DNA follows: TGTGCCAGCAGCATGGGGACTAACACTGAAGCTTTCTTT. The full variable domain, rest sourced from reference TRBV7-2 and TRBJ1-1, is GAGVSQSPSNKVTEKGKDVELRCDPISGHTALYWYRQSLGQGLEFLIYFQGNSAPDKSGLPSDRFSAERTGGSVSTLTIQRTQQEDSAVYLCASSMGTNTEAFFGQGTRLTVV.

There are a few counts of this clonotype. The chain recombines TRBV10-1 with TRBJ2-7, with 8 bases fitting TRBD1. Per the germline V gene, CDR1 is WNHNN and CDR2 is SYGVQD (reference sequence). V lost 10 bases to trimming and J lost 3 bases; unmatched junction nucleotides: 5. The CDR3 extends over 12 amino acids. CDR3 sequence: CATLTGVYEQYF. The CDR3 region has the DNA TGCGCCACCCTGACAGGGGTCTACGAGCAGTACTTC.

The V and J genes are TRBV7-8 and TRBJ1-5, with D possibly being TRBD1 (5 bases). Germline V lookup: CDR1 SGHVS, CDR2 FQNEAQ. CDR3 size: 20 residues. Trimming took off 4 bases at V and 9 bases at J, with 34 bases between the two ends. DNA of the CDR3: TGTGCCAGCAGCTGGGGCCCGGGCCCAGGGCCGCGTGAGTCATGGTGGCCCCAGCATTTT. Encoded protein: CASSWGPGPGPRESWWPQHF.

This clonotype was seen more than once but under ten times. This chain links TRBV27 with TRBJ1-2, with TRBD1 matching 8 bases. The trim removed 8 bases at V and 4 bases at J, leaving 12 bases unmatched. This CDR3 comprises 15 residues. Germline V CDR1 and CDR2: MNHEY, SMNVEV (reference sequence). CDR3 nucleotide sequence: TGTGCCAGCCGACCCTTCCAGGGGGCAATCTATGGCTACACCTTC. Its translation is CASRPFQGAIYGYTF.

The chain combines TRBV19 with TRBJ1-5; 7 nucleotides align to TRBD1. V dropped 2 bases and J dropped 3; count of bases not matched to a gene: 4. From germline, CDR1 is LNHDA and CDR2 SQIVND (reference sequence). CDR3 length: 15 residues. CDR3 DNA sequence: TGTGCCAGTAGTATAAGGGGGCCGTCCAATCAGCCCCAGCATTTT. Amino acids: CASSIRGPSNQPQHF.

This clonotype appeared a few times. The genes are TRBV10-2 and TRBJ2-1; the D is unclear. The CDR3 loop spans 15 amino acids. V was cut by 2 bases and J by 5 bases, with 13 bases left in between. The germline CDR1 and CDR2 sequences are WSHSY and SAAADI. CDR3 in amino acids: CASSESSRPNNEQFF. CDR3 sequence (DNA): TGCGCCAGCAGTGAGAGTTCGAGACCCAACAATGAGCAGTTCTTC.

A few counts support this clonotype. V is TRBV11-2 and J is TRBJ1-2, with D unclear. Trimming removed 5 bases from V and 4 bases from J, with 14 bases in between. This CDR3 has 14 amino acids. Germline CDR1 is SGHAT and CDR2 is FQNNGV. The CDR3 DNA reads as TGTGCCAGCAGCCCCAGGCGGGAAGGCTATGGCTACACCTTC. As protein: CASSPRREGYGYTF.

The rearrangement links TRBV28 to TRBJ1-2; D may be TRBD1 (5 bases). Germline CDR1 reads MDHEN; CDR2 reads SYDVKM. CDR3 length: 17 residues. The V gene lost 2 bases and the J gene lost 2 bases, with 18 bases spanning the gap. The CDR3 DNA is TGTGCCAGCAGTTTACCCCAGCCGGGGGGTAGCAACTATGGCTACACCTTC. Translation gives CASSLPQPGGSNYGYTF.

The chain links TRBV15 to TRBJ1-6; D remains ambiguous. With 5 bases removed from V and 7 bases from J, the gap between germline ends came to 9 bases. The germline V gene encodes CDR1 LNHNV and CDR2 YYDKDF (reference sequence). There are 13 residues in the CDR3. The chain's CDR3 is CATSGSRNSPLHF. In nucleotides, the CDR3 is TGTGCCACCAGCGGCAGTCGGAATTCACCCCTCCACTTT.

The CDR3 DNA sequence: TGTGCCAGCAGCAAGTCCCGGGACAGGGCATCCTACACAGATACGCAGTATTTT. This encodes CASSKSRDRASYTDTQYF. The V and J genes are TRBV7-2 and TRBJ2-3; 9 bases map to TRBD1. Germline CDR1 SGHTA, CDR2 FQGNSA. V lost 5 bases, J lost 2 bases, and 14 bases stayed unmatched. The CDR3 sequence is 18 residues long.

The rearrangement joins TRBV27 to TRBJ1-1; D not certain. The CDR3 consists of 12 residues. The germline V gene encodes CDR1 MNHEY and CDR2 SMNVEV (reference sequence). Deletions cut 5 bases from V and 7 bases from J, with 11 bases between. The CDR3 DNA reads TGTGCCAGCAGTCCCCTGGTTGGTGAAGCTTTCTTT. Protein sequence: CASSPLVGEAFF.

The chain is built from TRBV5-1 and TRBJ2-3, with D tentatively TRBD1 (5 bases). Germline V gene sequence: CDR1 SGHRS, CDR2 YFSETQ. The CDR3 runs 15 residues. Trimming cost V 2 bases and J 6 bases, with 16 bases left between them. In nucleotides, the CDR3 is TGCGCCAGCAGCTTCGACAGTCCCGAGCAGGATACGCAGTATTTT. Translation: CASSFDSPEQDTQYF.

The chain employs TRBV19 and TRBJ2-1; 9 bases align to TRBD1. Trimming took 3 bases from V and 0 from J; bases not matched to a gene: 12. The CDR3 spans 19 residues. CDR1 and CDR2 from the germline V gene are LNHDA and SQIVND (reference sequence). The CDR3 here is CASSIQGQGIRGSYNEQFF. The CDR3 DNA reads as TGTGCCAGTAGTATTCAGGGACAGGGCATTCGTGGCTCCTACAATGAGCAGTTCTTC.

V usage is TRBV2 and J usage is TRBJ1-1; D is unresolved. CDR3 length: 14 residues. Germline CDR1 SNHLY, CDR2 FYNNEI. Between the trimmed V and J ends, which lost 6 bases and 1 base, there was a span of 12 bases. The CDR3: CASSNFRGNTEAFF. CDR3 nucleotide sequence: TGTGCCAGCAGCAATTTCAGAGGGAACACTGAAGCTTTCTTT.

The chain combines TRBV18 with TRBJ2-7; D might be TRBD2 (5 bases). Per germline, CDR1 KGHSH and CDR2 LQKENI. V was shortened by 6 bases and J by 4 bases, with 16 bases between the two germline ends. The length of the CDR3 is 14 residues. CDR3: CASSSGIRAYEQYF. The CDR3 DNA sequence: TGTGCCAGCTCCTCCGGGATCCGGGCATACGAGCAGTACTTC.

This clonotype was detected once. This sequence joins TRBV20-1 and TRBJ2-7; 9 nucleotides line up with TRBD1. The germline CDR1 and CDR2 sequences are DFQATT and SNEGSKA (reference sequence). The V and J ends lost 0 bases and 7 bases, in that order; junction bases with no gene match: 13. The CDR3 totals 16 residues. Here the CDR3 reads CSAREGFFGTGSEQYF. The CDR3 DNA reads TGCAGTGCTAGAGAAGGGTTTTTCGGGACAGGGAGTGAGCAGTACTTC.

This chain joins TRBV2 and TRBJ2-3; possible D gene TRBD1, 7 bases. The CDR3 consists of 17 residues. Trimming took off 7 bases at V and 0 bases at J, with 20 bases between the two ends. Germline CDR1 is SNHLY and CDR2 is FYNNEI. The CDR3: CASNRRGQNPSTDTQYF. CDR3 nucleotide sequence: TGTGCCAGCAACCGGAGGGGACAGAACCCTAGCACAGATACGCAGTATTTT.